The table lists the clone carrying this TCR beta chain with a few counts. Trimming cost V 4 bases and J 6 bases, with 10 bases left between them. The CDR3 has 13 residues. The assay was immunoSEQ multiplex PCR, and TCRdb's table has in-frame clones only and misses some. The repertoire holds around 300,000 clones, with roughly 88% as singletons. This specimen comes from a study of blood T cell repertoires in COVID-19. As for the study in general: Researchers got acute and convalescent COVID-19 samples from the United States, Italy and Spain. In each case, the material was cDNA or gDNA derived from T cells, B-cell-depleted T cells, or PBMCs.

Enrollment of patients from Seattle took place during active infection, with longitudinal follow-up. The V and J genes are TRBV12-3 or TRBV12-4 and TRBJ1-5; D unresolved. This clonotype was sampled from a woman aged 25 to 45 with COVID-19, enrolled during active disease. Sequenced: peripheral blood. The CDR3 sequence: CASSSLGGQPQHF. In DNA, the CDR3 is TGTGCCAGCAGTTCGCTCGGTGGTCAGCCCCAGCATTTT.